This passage covers 8 T cell receptor beta chains from one sample sequenced in a study of T cell changes during pregnancy in multiple sclerosis. The assay was immunoSEQ multiplex PCR, and TCRdb's table has in-frame clones only and misses some. The data show tens of thousands of clones, 92% seen once. Sequencing used peripheral blood, obtained in the third trimester of pregnancy. The receptor set was obtained from a female donor in good health, enrolled as a control in a pregnancy study.

Comment on this clone: The same CDR3 is also encoded by other DNA sequences in this sample. V is TRBV30 and J is TRBJ1-1; D is undetermined. CDR1 is GTSNPN and CDR2 is SVGIG in the germline V gene (reference sequence). This CDR3 spans 13 amino acids. Trimming removed 0 bases from V and 2 bases from J, with 7 bases in between. CDR3 coding DNA: TGTGCCTGGAGTGTAGGCGGTAACACTGAAGCTTTCTTT. It is translated as CAWSVGGNTEAFF.

V gene TRBV30 combines with J gene TRBJ2-1, with a possible D match to TRBD1 (6 bases). The CDR3 length is 13 residues. Trimming cost V 8 bases and J 8 bases, with 19 bases left between them. Looked up from germline, CDR1 is GTSNPN and CDR2 is SVGIG (reference sequence). The CDR3 here is CAGDPRGGYEQFF. CDR3 in DNA: TGTGCCGGAGATCCCAGGGGTGGCTATGAGCAGTTCTTC.

The chain uses TRBV28 and TRBJ2-6; weak D call: TRBD1 (5 bases). Between the trimmed V and J ends, which lost 3 bases and 4 bases, there was a span of 13 bases. CDR1 is MDHEN and CDR2 is SYDVKM in the germline V gene. The CDR3 loop spans 16 amino acids. The CDR3 nucleotides are TGTGCCAGCAGTTTCTTAGGGGTTATGGGGGCCAACGTCCTGACTTTC. This sequence encodes CASSFLGVMGANVLTF.

This clone was seen only once. V gene TRBV12-5 combines with J gene TRBJ2-3, with a tentative D call TRBD2 (5 bases). The V and J ends lost 6 bases and 5 bases respectively, with 15 bases between them. Per germline, CDR1 LGHNT and CDR2 FRNRAP. This CDR3 spans 14 amino acids. CDR3 sequence reads: CASGSDWRIDTQYF. The CDR3 bases are TGTGCTAGTGGATCGGACTGGAGAATAGATACGCAGTATTTT.

The chain combines TRBV5-6 with TRBJ2-1; TRBD2 aligns across 9 bases. Germline-derived CDR1 and CDR2 are SGHDT and YYEEEE. The CDR3 runs to 17 residues. V lost 4 bases to trimming and J lost 2 bases; unmatched junction nucleotides: 10. The CDR3, as DNA: TGTGCCAGCAGCATGGGGCGGCGGGGGGGCCCCTACAATGAGCAGTTCTTC. Protein product: CASSMGRRGGPYNEQFF.

The genes are TRBV9 and TRBJ2-4, with TRBD1 matching 9 bases. Trimming at V came to 3 bases and at J to 7 bases, leaving 8 bases not matched to a gene. This CDR3 is 15 amino acids long. CDR1 is SGDLS and CDR2 is YYNGEE in the germline V gene. The CDR3 protein is CASSADGTGNNIQYF. The CDR3 DNA reads TGTGCCAGCAGCGCCGACGGGACAGGGAACAACATTCAGTACTTC.

Concerning this clone itself: One end of the junction does not line up with germline, which may come from a read error. The chain links TRBV30 to TRBJ1-2, with TRBD1 matching over 8 bases. Germline V gene data show CDR1 as GTSNPN and CDR2 as SVGIG (reference sequence). This CDR3 spans 12 amino acids. CDR3 DNA sequence: TGTGCCGGGAGACAGGGGAACTATGGCTACACCTTC. Amino acids: CAGRQGNYGYTF.

The gene calls are TRBV2 and TRBJ1-2; a weak D match, TRBD1 (6 bases). Germline V gives CDR1 SNHLY, CDR2 FYNNEI. V was pared by 6 bases and J by 5 bases, with 7 bases between. The CDR3 extends over 11 amino acids. CDR3 coding DNA: TGTGCCAGCAGCCAGGGGTATGGCTACACCTTC. Protein product: CASSQGYGYTF.